These T cell receptor beta chains were read from a single sample in a study of Graves' ophthalmopathy and Graves' hyperthyroidism. Via MiXCR, TCRdb re-called the multiplex PCR reads, giving one row per CDR3 protein. The sample lists almost 750,000 distinct CDR3 sequences, 40% occurring once. Sequencing was carried out using peripheral blood. The receptors derive from an adult man with Graves' ophthalmopathy. Both conserved end residues are part of each CDR3. A D gene is named only where the DNA matches it firmly. Clone size, where shown, is once, few, many, or a class for clones that have expanded.

NA,TRBV11-2,many,TRBJ2-7,CASSLDQGDEQYF,TGTGCCAGCAGCTTGGACCAAGGGGACGAGCAGTACTTC
NA,TRBV5-1,NA,TRBJ2-5,CASSLKLTEKETQYF,TGCGCCAGCAGCTTGAAACTGACTGAAAAAGAGACCCAGTACTTC
TRBD1,TRBV29-1,NA,TRBJ1-4,CSADRGNEKLFF,TGCAGCGCCGACAGGGGTAATGAAAAACTGTTTTTT
TRBD1,TRBV29-1,once,TRBJ1-2,CSVDTDRGYYGYTF,TGCAGCGTTGACACGGACAGGGGTTATTATGGCTACACCTTC
NA,TRBV14,NA,TRBJ1-2,CASSQTGTADNYGYTF,TGTGCCAGCAGCCAAACCGGGACGGCCGATAACTATGGCTACACCTTC
TRBD2,TRBV5-4,NA,TRBJ2-5,CASSFPVGGRGQETQYF,TGTGCCAGCAGCTTCCCGGTCGGCGGGAGGGGTCAAGAGACCCAGTACTTC
NA,TRBV10-1,many,TRBJ2-5,CASSDSGLQETQYF,TGCGCCAGCAGTGATTCAGGCCTCCAAGAGACCCAGTACTTC
NA,TRBV30,NA,TRBJ1-5,CAWSVQLTQPQHF,TGTGCCTGGAGTGTACAACTTACTCAGCCCCAGCATTTT
NA,TRBV2,NA,TRBJ1-1,CASNEGGRQAFF,TGTGCCAGCAATGAGGGGGGCAGGCAAGCTTTCTTT
NA,TRBV10-3,NA,TRBJ2-2,CAISERLRANTGELSW,TGTGCCATCAGTGAGAGGTTGCGGGCTAACACCGGGGAGCTGTCTTGG
TRBD2,TRBV2,NA,TRBJ2-2,CASSLGLAGARTGELFF,TGTGCCAGCAGCTTAGGGCTAGCGGGAGCACGGACCGGGGAGCTGTTTTTT
TRBD1,TRBV7-9,few,TRBJ2-2,CASTYGTATGELFF,TGTGCCAGCACCTACGGGACAGCGACCGGGGAGCTGTTTTTT